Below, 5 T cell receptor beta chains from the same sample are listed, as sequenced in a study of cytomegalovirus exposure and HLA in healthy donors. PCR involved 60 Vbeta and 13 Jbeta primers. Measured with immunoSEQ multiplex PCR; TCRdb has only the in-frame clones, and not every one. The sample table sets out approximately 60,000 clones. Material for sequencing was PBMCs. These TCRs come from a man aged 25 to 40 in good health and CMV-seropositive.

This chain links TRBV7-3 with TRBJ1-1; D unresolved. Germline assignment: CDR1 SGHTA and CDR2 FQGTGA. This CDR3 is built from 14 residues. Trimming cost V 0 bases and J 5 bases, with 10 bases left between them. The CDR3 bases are TGTGCCAGCAGCTTAACGTACTTAAAAACTGAAGCTTTCTTT. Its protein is CASSLTYLKTEAFF. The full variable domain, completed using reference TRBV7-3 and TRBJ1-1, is GAGVSQTPSNKVTEKGKYVELRCDPISGHTALYWYRQSLGQGPEFLIYFQGTGAADDSGLPNDRFFAVRPEGSVSTLKIQRTERGDSAVYLCASSLTYLKTEAFFGQGTRLTVV.

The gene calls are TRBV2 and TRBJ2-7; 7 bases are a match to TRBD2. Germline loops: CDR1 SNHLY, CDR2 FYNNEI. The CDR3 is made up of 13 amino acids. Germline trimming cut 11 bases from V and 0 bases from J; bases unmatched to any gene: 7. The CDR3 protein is CARGSGNSYEQYF. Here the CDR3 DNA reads TGTGCCCGGGGGAGCGGGAACTCCTACGAGCAGTACTTC.

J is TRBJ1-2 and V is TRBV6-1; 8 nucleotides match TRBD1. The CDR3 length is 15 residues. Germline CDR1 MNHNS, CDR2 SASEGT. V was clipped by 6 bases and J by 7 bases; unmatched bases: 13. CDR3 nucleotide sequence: TGTGCCAGCAGATCCCGGACAGGGTCCGCCCTTGGCTACACCTTC. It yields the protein CASRSRTGSALGYTF.

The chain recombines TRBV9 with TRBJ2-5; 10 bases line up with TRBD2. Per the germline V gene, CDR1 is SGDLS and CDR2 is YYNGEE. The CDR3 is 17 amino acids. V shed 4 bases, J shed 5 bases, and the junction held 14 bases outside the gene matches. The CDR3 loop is CASSPGASGGARETQYF. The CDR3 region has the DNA TGTGCCAGCAGCCCCGGGGCAAGCGGGGGGGCCAGGGAGACCCAGTACTTC. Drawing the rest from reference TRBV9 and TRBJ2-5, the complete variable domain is DSGVTQTPKHLITATGQRVTLRCSPRSGDLSVYWYQQSLDQGLQFLIQYYNGEERAKGNILERFSAQQFPDLHSELNLSSLELGDSALYFCASSPGASGGARETQYFGPGTRLLVL.

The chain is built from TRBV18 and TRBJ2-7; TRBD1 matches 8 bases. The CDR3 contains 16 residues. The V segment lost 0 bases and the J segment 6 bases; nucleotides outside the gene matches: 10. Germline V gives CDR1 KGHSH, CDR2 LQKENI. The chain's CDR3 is CASSPPVAGGKSEQYF. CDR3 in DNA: TGTGCCAGCTCACCACCTGTCGCAGGGGGCAAAAGCGAGCAGTACTTC.